Listed here are 5 T cell receptor beta chains from one sample, sequenced in a study of blood T cell repertoires in COVID-19 (TCRdb year 2020). Receptor amplification or capture employed the immunoSEQ multiplex PCR assay. The table was pulled from immuneACCESS by TCRdb, which kept in-frame rearrangements only. Such tables lose some clones; where checked, under half of the loss comes from unresolved V genes, and the rest has no known cause. This sample is represented by 50,000 to 60,000 clones; more than 80% of them were singletons. The ten most abundant clones make up 16% of the sample. The sample was peripheral blood. The receptor set was obtained from a middle-aged man with acute or convalescent COVID-19.

V usage is TRBV6-5 and J usage is TRBJ1-5, with TRBD1 matching 7 bases. Germline V gene sequence: CDR1 MNHEY, CDR2 SVGAGI. The CDR3 is 13 amino acids. Trimming cost V 6 bases and J 7 bases; bases outside gene matches: 6. The CDR3 protein is CASRRGQGQPQHF. CDR3 sequence (DNA): TGTGCCAGCAGGAGGGGGCAAGGCCAGCCCCAGCATTTT.

This rearrangement joins TRBV5-1 to TRBJ2-7, with D possibly being TRBD2 (5 bases). The germline gives CDR1 SGHRS, CDR2 YFSETQ. This CDR3 has 16 residues. Deletions cut 0 bases from V and 0 bases from J, with 13 bases between. CDR3 protein: CASSLAPTGSSYEQYV. In DNA, the CDR3 is TGCGCCAGCAGCTTGGCCCCGACGGGAAGCTCCTACGAGCAGTACGTC.

V is TRBV3-1 (or the pseudogene TRBV3-2) and J is TRBJ2-7; TRBD2 matches 8 bases. J gave up 3 bases and V 3 bases, and 10 bases lay outside the gene matches. Germline V CDR1 and CDR2: LGHDT, YNNKEL (reference sequence). The CDR3 is 16 residues long. The CDR3 coding sequence is TGTGCCAGCAGCCATATAGCGGGACGCCAAGGCTACGAGCAGTACTTC. Its translation is CASSHIAGRQGYEQYF.

The V and J genes are TRBV7-8 and TRBJ2-2; D possibly corresponds to TRBD1 (5 bases). V gave up 5 bases and J gave up 2 bases, with 12 bases separating them. CDR1 SGHVS and CDR2 FQNEAQ come from the germline V gene. The CDR3 length is 15 residues. In DNA form, the CDR3 reads TGTGCCAGCAGCCAGGTCCAGGGCAACACCGGGGAGCTGTTTTTT. Protein product: CASSQVQGNTGELFF.

Only a few counts were recorded for this clone. The rearrangement joins TRBV7-8 to TRBJ2-7; 8 bases match TRBD1. The trim removed 2 bases at V and 4 bases at J, leaving 1 base unmatched. CDR1 and CDR2 from the germline V gene are SGHVS and FQNEAQ. The CDR3 sequence is 13 residues long. CDR3 in amino acids: CASSLQGAYEQYF. CDR3 nucleotide sequence: TGTGCCAGCAGCTTACAGGGGGCTTACGAGCAGTACTTC.